This T cell receptor (beta chain) was retrieved from a study of CD8+ T cells in alopecia areata (dated by TCRdb to the late 2010s). About the investigation overall: The treated patients took part in an open-label pilot trial in which moderate-to-severe alopecia areata was treated with oral tofacitinib at 5 to 10 mg twice daily. Disease severity in treated patients was measured with the SALT score, which quantifies the percentage of affected scalp surface area. The study used high-throughput TCRbeta sequencing to examine T cell clonal expansion in alopecia areata, in both the C3H/HeJ mouse model and human patients. immunoSEQ multiplex PCR using 35 Vbeta forward primers and 13 Jbeta reverse primers was used to amplify TCRbeta CDR3 regions. On the human side, TCRbeta sequencing was run on scalp tissue and on sorted CD4+ and CD8+ peripheral blood T cells from healthy controls and from alopecia areata patients with either patchy or totalis/universalis disease. Biopsies were taken from tofacitinib-treated patients at baseline and at 4 and 24 weeks of treatment, and a later scalp biopsy was taken in several of the tofacitinib-treated patients. Scalp clonality was compared among normal scalp (n=4), patchy alopecia areata scalp (n=8), and alopecia totalis/universalis scalp (n=8). RNA was extracted with the PAXgene miRNA kit for fixed scalp, the miRNeasy kit for PBMCs, and the RNeasy kit for mouse skin. Tofacitinib was given for 6 to 18 months, followed by 6 months of follow-up off drug to assess delayed response and recurrence. What the authors observed across the whole study: Many expanded lesional clones were found to persist in scalp and blood during tofacitinib treatment, and relapse after treatment cessation may be partly explained by this persistence. Unlike mouse skin, which is dominated by gammadelta T cells, normal human skin has resident alphabeta T cells that are also sequenced, and this complicates analysis of the scalp TCR repertoire. Tofacitinib significantly lowered scalp clonality and the number of expanded CD8+ clones among the top 100 scalp clones. Higher clonality and more expanded CD8+ clones were observed in lesional scalp than in normal scalp, particularly in alopecia totalis/universalis, a finding suggestive of antigenic drive. Because the treated cohort was small and had just a single nonresponder, larger studies are needed to establish links between baseline CD8+ expansion and response. Compared with mice, TCR sequences shared between patients were less clear, possibly partly because of HLA diversity across the patient population.

Libraries were made using the immunoSEQ multiplex PCR assay. To provide template for TCR sequencing, every sample had RNA extracted and reverse transcribed into cDNA. First-strand cDNA was synthesized using SuperScript III with a 2:1 mix of oligo-dT and random hexamers. Amplification bias was assessed with a synthetic immune receptor repertoire, and residual bias was removed computationally. The paper's data handling went like this. Raw reads were preprocessed to remove errors, and CDR3 was defined by IMGT conventions from the conserved cysteine to phenylalanine. Clonality was computed as 1 minus the Shannon entropy, with the entropy normalized by log2 of the number of productive unique TCRs. Whether scalp clones were CD4 or CD8 was inferred by matching scalp TCRbeta sequences against CD4 and CD8 repertoires sorted from blood. This immuneACCESS table, as held by TCRdb, lists in-frame sequences with V and J called but not all clones. Of the missing ones, under half trace to an unresolved V gene in checked studies; the others have no known cause. V and J calls and clone size follow that table, whereas D and trimming were derived from the DNA. The sample includes some 220,000 clones, with 50% to 60% observed a single time. The ten top clones hold approximately 1.4% of the sample.

Relative to germline, V is 0 bases shorter and J is 5 bases shorter, with 9 bases between their ends. From a lookup of the germline V gene (reference sequence), CDR1 and CDR2 are SGHNT and YYREEE. Counted from cysteine to phenylalanine, this CDR3 has 14 amino acids. The read is trimmed to its CDR3 DNA, 42 bases read in frame from base 1. Remarks on this clone: Its antigen is currently not known. Base qualities were left out, and no much larger clone turns up one base away.

Read against the paper, the sample's time point label means: about 4 weeks on oral tofacitinib. The treatment or condition label, as the study defines it: oral pan-JAK inhibitor, 5-10 mg twice daily. Lesional scalp punch biopsies and peripheral blood were obtained from alopecia areata patients. PBMCs were separated by density centrifugation and stained for CD3, CD4 and CD8, after which CD4+ and CD8+ T cells were sorted on a FACSAria. The sample here was CD4+ T cells sorted from blood, taken at week 4, from a patient treated with tofacitinib. The chain is assembled from TRBV5-4 and TRBJ1-5, with the identity of the D gene unclear. This clonotype was sampled from a human donor with alopecia areata. The CDR3 sequence is CASSLGGGDQPQHF. The nucleotide sequence reads as follows: TGTGCCAGCAGCTTGGGAGGAGGCGATCAGCCCCAGCATTTT.